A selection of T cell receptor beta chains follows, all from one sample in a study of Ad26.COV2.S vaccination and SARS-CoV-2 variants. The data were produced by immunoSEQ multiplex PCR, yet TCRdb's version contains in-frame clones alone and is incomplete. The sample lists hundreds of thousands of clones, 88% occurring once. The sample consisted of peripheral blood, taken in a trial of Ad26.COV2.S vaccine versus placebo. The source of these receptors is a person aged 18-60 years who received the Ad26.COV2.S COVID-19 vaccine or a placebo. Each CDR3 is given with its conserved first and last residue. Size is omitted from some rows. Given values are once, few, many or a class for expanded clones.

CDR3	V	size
CSVEQAQGLGQETQYF	TRBV29-1	-
CASSLSLGAGNANEQFF	TRBV27	-
CASSPGQGRTDTQYF	TRBV27	-
CASSYDRAYEQYF	TRBV7-9	once
CASSSRTMNTEAFF	TRBV5-1	-
CASSIEGGSLSTDTQYF	TRBV19	-
CASSFRGTGHGYTF	TRBV5-1	-
CASSPGTTGEKLFF	TRBV7-2	-
CASSPQGAGLSTQYF	TRBV28	-
CASGDRGRYNEQFF	TRBV6-1	-
CASIPRVRSTDTQYF	TRBV6-5	-
CASSYRTGGYGQYF	TRBV5-8	-
CASSGNGGEQYF	TRBV9	-
CASSSGLGAERQKLFF	TRBV11-2	-
CASSFRRANTGELFF	TRBV7-2	-
CASSRPGTAQYGYTF	TRBV28	-
CSVSPVDRALYGYTF	TRBV29-1	-
CASSLEGRGAVQPQHF	TRBV7-9	-
CASSLTENYGYTF	TRBV7-3	-
CASSPLVDGANVLTF	TRBV18	-